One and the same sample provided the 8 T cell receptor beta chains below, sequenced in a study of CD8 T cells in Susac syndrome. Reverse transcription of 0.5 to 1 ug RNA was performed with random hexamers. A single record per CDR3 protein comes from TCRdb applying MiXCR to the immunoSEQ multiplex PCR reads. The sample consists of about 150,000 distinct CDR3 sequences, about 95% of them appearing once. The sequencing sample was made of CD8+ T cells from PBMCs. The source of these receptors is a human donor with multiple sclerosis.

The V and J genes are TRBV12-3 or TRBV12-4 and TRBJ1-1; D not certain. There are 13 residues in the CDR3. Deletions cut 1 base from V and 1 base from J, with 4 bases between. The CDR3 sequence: CASSLGWNTEAFF. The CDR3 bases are TGTGCCAGCAGTTTAGGTTGGAACACTGAAGCTTTCTTT.

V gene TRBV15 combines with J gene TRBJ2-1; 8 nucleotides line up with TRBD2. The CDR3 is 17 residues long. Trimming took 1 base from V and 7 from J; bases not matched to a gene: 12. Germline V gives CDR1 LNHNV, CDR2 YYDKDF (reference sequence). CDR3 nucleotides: TGTGCCACCAGCAGAGGCCGGGGGGGCGGGGGAAATAATGAGCAGTTCTTC. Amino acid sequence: CATSRGRGGGGNNEQFF.

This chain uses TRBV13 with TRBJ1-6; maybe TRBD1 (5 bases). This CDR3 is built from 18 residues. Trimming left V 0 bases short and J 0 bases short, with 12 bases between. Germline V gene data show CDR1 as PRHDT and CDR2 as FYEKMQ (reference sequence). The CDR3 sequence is CASSLGPLGTSYNSPLHF. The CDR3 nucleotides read TGTGCCAGCAGCTTAGGGCCCTTAGGGACCTCCTATAATTCACCCCTCCACTTT.

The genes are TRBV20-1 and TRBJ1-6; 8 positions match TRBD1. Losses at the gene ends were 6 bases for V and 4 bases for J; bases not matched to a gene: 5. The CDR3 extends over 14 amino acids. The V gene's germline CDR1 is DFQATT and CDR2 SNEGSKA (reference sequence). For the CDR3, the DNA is TGCAGTGCACCGGACAGGGATTATAATTCACCCCTCCACTTT. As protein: CSAPDRDYNSPLHF.

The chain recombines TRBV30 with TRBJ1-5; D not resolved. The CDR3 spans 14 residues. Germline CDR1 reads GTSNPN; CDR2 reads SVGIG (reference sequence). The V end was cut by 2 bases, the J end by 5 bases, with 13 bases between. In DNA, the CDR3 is TGTGCCTGGAGTTTGGTAGGAGAGCATCAGCCCCAGCATTTT. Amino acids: CAWSLVGEHQPQHF.

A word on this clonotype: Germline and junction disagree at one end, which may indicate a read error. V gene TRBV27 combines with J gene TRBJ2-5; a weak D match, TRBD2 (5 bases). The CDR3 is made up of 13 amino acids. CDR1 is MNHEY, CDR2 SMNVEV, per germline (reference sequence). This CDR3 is CAGSLAWTGTQYF. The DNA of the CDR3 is TGTGCCGGCAGTTTAGCGTGGACGGGGACCCAGTACTTC.

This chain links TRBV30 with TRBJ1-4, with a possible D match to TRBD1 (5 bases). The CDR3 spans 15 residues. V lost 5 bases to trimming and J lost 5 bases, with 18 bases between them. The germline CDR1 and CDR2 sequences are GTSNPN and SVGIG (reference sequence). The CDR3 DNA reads TGTGCCTGGTCACCGGGACGGATTCCCAATGAAAAACTGTTTTTT. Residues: CAWSPGRIPNEKLFF. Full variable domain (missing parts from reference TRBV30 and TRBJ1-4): SQTIHQWPATLVQPVGSPLSLECTVEGTSNPNLYWYRQAAGRGLQLLFYSVGIGQISSEVPQNLSASRPQDRQFILSSKKLLLSDSGFYLCAWSPGRIPNEKLFFGSGTQLSVL.

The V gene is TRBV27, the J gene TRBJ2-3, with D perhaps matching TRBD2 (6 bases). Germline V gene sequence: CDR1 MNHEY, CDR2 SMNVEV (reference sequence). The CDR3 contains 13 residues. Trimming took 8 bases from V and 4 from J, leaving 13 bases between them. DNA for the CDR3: TGTGCCAGCTCTCGCGGGGTCGCAGATACGCAGTATTTT. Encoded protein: CASSRGVADTQYF.